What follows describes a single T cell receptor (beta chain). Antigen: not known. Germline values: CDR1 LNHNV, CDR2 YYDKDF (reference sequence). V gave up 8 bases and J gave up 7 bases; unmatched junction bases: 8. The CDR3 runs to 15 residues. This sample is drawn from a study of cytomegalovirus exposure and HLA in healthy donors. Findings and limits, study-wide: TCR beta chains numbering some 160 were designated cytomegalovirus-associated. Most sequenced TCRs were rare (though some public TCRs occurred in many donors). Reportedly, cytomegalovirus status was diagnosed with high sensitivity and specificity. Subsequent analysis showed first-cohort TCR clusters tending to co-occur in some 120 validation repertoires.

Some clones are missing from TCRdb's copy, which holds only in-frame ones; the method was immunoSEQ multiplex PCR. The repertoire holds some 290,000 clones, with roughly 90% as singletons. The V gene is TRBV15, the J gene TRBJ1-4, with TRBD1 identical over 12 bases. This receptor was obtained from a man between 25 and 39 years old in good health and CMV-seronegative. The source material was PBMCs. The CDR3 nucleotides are TGTGCCACCGGGGGACAGGGGGCGATCTTTGAAAAACTGTTTTTT. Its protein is CATGGQGAIFEKLFF.